This T cell receptor beta chain emerged from a study of cytomegalovirus exposure and HLA in healthy donors. The germline V gene encodes CDR1 SGHTA and CDR2 FQGNSA. The V gene lost 6 bases and the J gene lost 3 bases, with 14 bases spanning the gap. The CDR3 runs 14 residues. PCR involved 60 Vbeta and 13 Jbeta primers. Libraries were prepared by immunoSEQ multiplex PCR; TCRdb keeps only in-frame clonotypes and omits some of them. The sample records 150,000 to 200,000 clones, roughly 72% being singletons. The sample consisted of PBMCs. This chain uses TRBV7-2 with TRBJ1-1, with D possibly being TRBD1 (5 bases). The TCR originated in a young man in good health and CMV-seronegative. The DNA of the CDR3 is TGTGCCAGCAGGCCACAGGTTTGGGACACTGAAGCTTTCTTT. Protein: CASRPQVWDTEAFF.